This T cell receptor beta chain was captured by sequencing in a study of blood T cell repertoires in COVID-19. The data were produced by immunoSEQ multiplex PCR, yet TCRdb's version contains in-frame clones alone and is incomplete. The sample shows about 210,000 clones, roughly 84% of them seen only once. This CDR3 is built from 15 residues. The V and J ends lost 4 bases and 10 bases, in that order; junction bases with no gene match: 11. CDR1 is SGHNT, CDR2 YENEEA, per germline. The sequenced material came from PBMCs or T cells enriched from blood (not recorded which). The clonotype comes from a man aged 30-40 years in a cohort exposed to, infected with or recovered from COVID-19 (not recorded which). This chain uses TRBV11-3 with TRBJ2-1; TRBD1 matches 9 bases. DNA of the CDR3: TGTGCCAGCAGCTCCTCCGGGACAGGGCTTAGGGAGCAGTTCTTC. Its protein product is CASSSSGTGLREQFF.